This T cell receptor (beta chain) appears in the sequencing data of a study of metastatic and nonmetastatic thyroid tumors. Study at large: Blood and tumor or nodule tissue repertoires from malignant and benign thyroid patients were compared. Whole-study findings and limits: Reported TCR beta diversity, measured in blood and tumor, was significantly higher for malignant thyroid tumors than for benign nodules.

About this clone: Its antigen remains unknown.

The CDR3 runs 10 residues. Germline V gene data show CDR1 as MNHEY and CDR2 as SVGAGI. All patients reached thyroid surgery having received no treatment beforehand. Authors' methods: The distant-metastasis classifier for papillary thyroid cancer was built from CDR3 differences across clinicopathological groups. TCRdb re-analyzed the PCR reads through MiXCR. TCRdb's processing, not the authors' own work, is the source of the V and J calls. The table has tens of thousands of clones, 24% seen once. The sequence was obtained from a male donor with papillary thyroid cancer or a benign thyroid nodule (not recorded which). Some clones in this sample may be carry-over from other donors' samples. The V call is TRBV6-5, the J call TRBJ2-7; no definite D call. Sequenced material: tumor tissue. The CDR3 region has the DNA TGTGCGATACACGGTCGTGAGCAGTACTTC. Translation: CAIHGREQYF.